The present TCR beta chain was sequenced within a study of blood T cell repertoires in COVID-19. Overall study context: The analysed material was cDNA or gDNA that came from T cells, B-cell-depleted T cells, or PBMCs.

In the original workflow: Reference gene primer amplification gave estimated nucleated cell counts. Measured with immunoSEQ multiplex PCR; TCRdb has only the in-frame clones, and not every one. That table furnishes V, J and clone size, whereas the DNA furnished D and trimming. The sample has some 190,000 clones; about nine tenths are singletons. This CDR3 has 18 residues. Per the germline V gene, CDR1 is MGHDK and CDR2 is SYGVNS. J was trimmed by 6 bases and V by 0 bases; bases with no gene match: 8. The source of this sequence is a young man with active or convalescent COVID-19. The sample taken for sequencing was peripheral blood. The V call is TRBV25-1, the J call TRBJ2-3, with 14 bases matching TRBD2. The CDR3 sequence is CASSEYLATSGRADTQYF. The DNA of the CDR3 is TGTGCCAGCAGTGAATATCTCGCGACTAGCGGGAGGGCTGATACGCAGTATTTT. The variable domain in full, with the rest retrieved from reference TRBV25-1 and TRBJ2-3, is EADIYQTPRYLVIGTGKKITLECSQTMGHDKMYWYQQDPGMELHLIHYSYGVNSTEKGDLSSESTVSRIRTEHFPLTLESARPSHTSQYLCASSEYLATSGRADTQYFGPGTRLTVL.